The present T cell receptor (beta chain) was sequenced within a study of identical twins. Study-wide findings and caveats: Out-of-frame alpha sequences shared between twins exhibited an excess of low generation probability. Cord blood beta clonotypes that were abundant carried fewer insertions, and memory repertoires showed no such trend.

TCRdb re-analysed the 5' RACE reads in MiXCR, keeping a single row per CDR3 protein. Of about 460,000 distinct CDR3 sequences detected, 14% appear once; the ten largest clones hold around 0.48%. Trimming left V 0 bases short and J 4 bases short, with 19 bases between. Germline V CDR1 and CDR2: MGHRA, YSYEKL. This CDR3 contains 17 residues. Points on this clonotype: The antigen remains undetermined.

This same sample was also taken into another study, of yellow fever vaccine responses in identical twins.

The V gene is TRBV4-1, the J gene TRBJ2-7; D not certain. This clonotype was sampled from a woman aged 18-35 years in good health. The sequenced material came from CD4+ T cells sorted from blood. For the CDR3, the DNA is TGCGCCAGCAGCCAAGAAAGCCACACCGGTCAGGAGTACGAGCAGTACTTC. Translation gives CASSQESHTGQEYEQYF.